The TCR beta chain described here comes from a study of beta chain features in type 1 diabetes. A single heparinised draw of roughly 100 mL on average was taken per donor. Cell sorting via CD45RO/CCR7/CD25/CD127/CD95/CD27 was performed to obtain CD4+ naive, central memory, regulatory and stem cell-like memory cells. What was sequenced were expressed TCRB transcripts, since all of the isolated RNA had been reverse transcribed. Profiled with immunoSEQ multiplex PCR; TCRdb holds only in-frame clones, not every one. This sample has under 900,000 clones, with 15% to 20% found just once. V was cut by 1 base and J by 2 bases, with 8 bases left in between. The CDR3 is 14 amino acids. Per the germline V gene, CDR1 is SGHTA and CDR2 is FQGNSA.

The receptor was isolated from a woman between 18 and 29 years old in good health. The sample consisted of naive CD4+ T cells from blood. The chain has TRBV7-2 and TRBJ1-1; no clear D. DNA for the CDR3: TGTGCCAGCAGCTTAGGAGTTGAAAACACTGAAGCTTTCTTT. Translation: CASSLGVENTEAFF.